This T cell receptor beta chain was retrieved from a study of T cells after somatic rescue of genetic block (dated by TCRdb to the early 2020s). A note on the overall study: What the study looked at was long-term robustness, specifically in a T-cell system that came about through somatic rescue of a genetic block in T-cell development.

Measured from the cysteine to the phenylalanine, the CDR3 is 17 residues long. Just CDR3 DNA is preserved here, 51 bases in frame from base 1. The V end gives up 5 bases and the J end 6 bases, leaving 16 bases in the junction not matched to a gene. Via the germline V gene, CDR1 is SGHTA and CDR2 FQGTGA. Comments on this clone: It has no known antigen specificity. One base away there is no much larger clone; base qualities are not given.

Library creation used the immunoSEQ multiplex PCR assay. TCRdb retrieved this table from immuneACCESS and kept in-frame rearrangements only. Not all clones are present; in checked studies, unresolved V genes account for under half, and no reason is known for the remainder. This sample has 60,000 to 90,000 clones in its table, and approximately 91% of those were observed once. The ten largest make up 2.5% to 3% of the sample. The sequence links TRBV7-3 to TRBJ2-1; 7 nucleotides in the junction match TRBD2. Sequences were obtained from peripheral blood mononuclear cells (PBMCs). This clonotype originated in a man younger than 45. In nucleotide form, the sequence is TGTGCCAGCAGCCCCCAATGGATGGCGGGGGTAGGCAATGAGCAGTTCTTC. This sequence encodes CASSPQWMAGVGNEQFF.